This T cell receptor (beta chain) was observed in a study of graft-versus-host responses after intestinal transplantation. V was clipped by 5 bases and J by 4 bases; unmatched bases: 10. Germline-derived CDR1 and CDR2 are SGDLS and YYNGEE. The CDR3 is 18 amino acids. Sequenced by immunoSEQ multiplex PCR; TCRdb stores in-frame clones only, minus some. Of 8,000 to 9,000 clones listed, approximately 30% are singletons. This clone was counted a few times. The V gene is TRBV9, the J gene TRBJ2-6, with TRBD1 matching over 12 bases. The sample consisted of alloreactive CD4+ T cells from a mixed lymphocyte reaction culture, taken before intestinal transplant. Subset in this sample: CFSE-low proliferating T cells sorted from approximately 6-day pre-transplant mixed lymphocyte reaction (GvH or HvG direction). The sequence came from a human patient who received an intestinal transplant. CDR3 in DNA: TGTGCCAGCAGTGAAGGGGGGGACAGGGGGCCGGGGGCCAACGTCCTGACTTTC. Protein sequence: CASSEGGDRGPGANVLTF.